This record looks at one T cell receptor beta chain sequence and its context. Its antigen is undetermined. TEMRA cells were FACS-enriched, with CD8+ and CD4+ T cells isolated negatively. This sample is part of a study of CD8 T cells in Susac syndrome. Study findings and constraints: CD4+ repertoires of Susac syndrome patients lacked detectable clonal expansion.

It was with random hexamers that roughly 0.5 to 1 ug RNA was reverse transcribed. It was immunoSEQ multiplex PCR that amplified TCR beta CDR3 across 54 Vbeta and 13 Jbeta. Using its own MiXCR run on the immunoSEQ multiplex PCR reads, TCRdb lists one record per CDR3 protein. The sample consists of over 140,000 distinct CDR3 sequences, approximately 95% of them appearing once. Input material: CD4+ T cells from PBMCs. The receptor was isolated from a human donor with Susac syndrome.

The CDR3 nucleotides are TGTGCCAGCAGTGTGACTAGCGGGTCTTCGGCTGGGGCCAACGTCCTGACTTTC. Translation: CASSVTSGSSAGANVLTF. The V call is TRBV25-1, the J call TRBJ2-6; TRBD2 agrees at 10 bases. This CDR3 is built from 18 residues. The germline V gene encodes CDR1 MGHDK and CDR2 SYGVNS. Trimming at V came to 4 bases and at J to 2 bases, leaving 8 bases not matched to a gene.